Shown below are 10 T cell receptor beta chains from a single sample sequenced in a study of beta chain features in type 1 diabetes. As every portion of the isolated RNA was reverse transcribed, the sequencing read expressed TCRB transcripts. This table comes from immunoSEQ multiplex PCR, and its TCRdb copy is limited to in-frame clones, with some not included. The sample has 400,000 to 450,000 clones; around 14% are singletons. The sequencing sample was made of naive CD4+ T cells from blood. The receptors originated from a man aged 25 to 40 in good health.

The rearrangement uses TRBV14 and TRBJ1-1; no clear D gene. This CDR3 comprises 12 residues. The germline gives CDR1 SGHDN, CDR2 FVKESK. V lost 4 bases to trimming and J lost 11 bases, with 14 bases between them. This chain's CDR3 is CASSPGNRVAFF. CDR3 nucleotide sequence: TGTGCCAGCAGCCCCGGGAACAGAGTGGCTTTCTTT.

The chain couples TRBV5-4 to TRBJ2-5; 9 nucleotides line up with TRBD1. V was clipped by 3 bases and J by 4 bases; unmatched bases: 4. The germline V gene encodes CDR1 SGHNT and CDR2 YYREEE (reference sequence). This CDR3 region has 14 residues. The CDR3 protein is CASSSGQGRETQYF. DNA of the CDR3: TGTGCCAGCAGCTCGGGACAGGGCAGAGAGACCCAGTACTTC.

This clone occurred a few times. The J gene is TRBJ2-6, the V gene TRBV4-3; no definite D call. Trimming took 0 bases from V and 5 from J, leaving 8 bases between them. CDR1 and CDR2 (germline): LGHNA, YSLEER. The CDR3 sequence is 15 residues long. The CDR3, as DNA: TGCGCCAGCAGCCAAGATCTCACTAGGGCCAACGTCCTGACTTTC. It codes for CASSQDLTRANVLTF.

The rearrangement uses TRBV6-6 and TRBJ2-7, with 10 bases matching TRBD2. V lost 8 bases to trimming and J lost 5 bases; unmatched junction nucleotides: 15. CDR1 is MNHNY, CDR2 SVGAGI, per germline (reference sequence). This CDR3 comprises 16 residues. The CDR3 region has the DNA TGTGCCAGCTCCCTCCGTACTAGCGGGATTAACAACGAGCAGTACGTC. This translates into CASSLRTSGINNEQYV.

This clone has a single count. The chain is built from TRBV4-2 and TRBJ1-1; 10 bases match TRBD1. The CDR3 is 16 residues long. The trim removed 4 bases at V and 2 bases at J, leaving 7 bases unmatched. Looked up from germline, CDR1 is LGHNA and CDR2 is YNFKEQ. The CDR3 DNA reads as TGTGCCAGCAGCCTAGGACAGGGGGTAGGTAACACTGAAGCTTTCTTT. Protein sequence: CASSLGQGVGNTEAFF.

The table lists this clone with a few counts. Other DNA sequences in this specimen translate into the identical CDR3. V usage is TRBV7-2 and J usage is TRBJ2-3; no definite D call. Trimming left V 1 base short and J 0 bases short, with 11 bases between. Germline V lookup: CDR1 SGHTA, CDR2 FQGNSA. The CDR3 consists of 16 residues. The CDR3 DNA reads as TGTGCCAGCAGCTTAGGAGGCGGCCCAAGCACAGATACGCAGTATTTT. Protein: CASSLGGGPSTDTQYF.

The rearrangement joins TRBV14 to TRBJ2-7; a weak D match, TRBD1 (6 bases). Per germline, CDR1 SGHDN and CDR2 FVKESK. The CDR3 has 16 residues. V lost 4 bases and J 1 base, leaving 17 bases between the germline ends. CDR3 region: CASSPKGRGRSYEQYF. The CDR3 DNA sequence: TGTGCCAGCAGCCCTAAAGGAAGGGGGAGATCCTACGAGCAGTACTTC.

This clone was detected only a few times. The CDR3 spells CASNEGTGYGYTF. The CDR3 DNA reads TGCGCCAGCAACGAGGGCACTGGGTATGGCTACACCTTC. V is TRBV5-1 and J is TRBJ1-2; no firm D call. CDR1 and CDR2 from the germline V gene are SGHRS and YFSETQ. V dropped 6 bases and J dropped 5 bases, with 14 bases sitting between them. This CDR3 contains 13 residues.

This clone was picked up a small number of times. The chain combines TRBV18 with TRBJ2-4; D is possibly TRBD2 (6 bases). The CDR3 spans 14 residues. Per the germline V gene, CDR1 is KGHSH and CDR2 is LQKENI. Trimming stripped 5 bases from V and 6 bases from J, with 14 bases between. This CDR3 is CASSFSLEGNIQYF. The CDR3 nucleotides are TGTGCCAGCTCATTCTCCCTGGAGGGAAACATTCAGTACTTC.

This clone was found many times. The chain joins TRBV10-3 to TRBJ2-3; D gene uncertain. CDR1 and CDR2 from the germline V gene are ENHRY and SYGVKD. The CDR3 is made up of 11 amino acids. V lost 8 bases, J lost 0 bases, and 3 bases lay in between. CDR3 protein: CAILSTDTQYF. The DNA of the CDR3 is TGTGCCATCCTGAGCACAGATACGCAGTATTTT.